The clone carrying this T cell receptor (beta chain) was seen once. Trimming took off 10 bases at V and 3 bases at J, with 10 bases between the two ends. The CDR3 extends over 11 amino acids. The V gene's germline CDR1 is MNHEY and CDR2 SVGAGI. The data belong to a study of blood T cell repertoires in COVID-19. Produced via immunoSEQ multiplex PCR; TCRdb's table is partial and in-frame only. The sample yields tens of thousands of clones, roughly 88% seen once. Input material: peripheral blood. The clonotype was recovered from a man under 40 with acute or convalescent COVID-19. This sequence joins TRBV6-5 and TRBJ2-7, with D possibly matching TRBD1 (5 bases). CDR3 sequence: CATPGYYEQYV. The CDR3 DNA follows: TGTGCCACCCCAGGGTACTACGAGCAGTACGTC.